This entry concerns a single T cell receptor (beta chain). This entry belongs to a study of cytomegalovirus exposure and HLA in healthy donors. The study ran its PCR with 60 Vbeta and 13 Jbeta primers. Measured with immunoSEQ multiplex PCR; TCRdb has only the in-frame clones, and not every one. The sample lists about 160,000 clones; 68% were seen once. The CDR3 extends over 14 amino acids. V dropped 2 bases and J dropped 10; count of bases not matched to a gene: 10. Germline loops: CDR1 SGHNT, CDR2 YYREEE (reference sequence). This chain uses TRBV5-4 with TRBJ1-1, with TRBD1 identical over 8 bases. Input material: PBMCs. The receptor comes from a woman in her late teens or twenties in good health and CMV-seropositive. The CDR3 DNA follows: TGTGCCAGCAGCTTTGAGACAGGGGCCACTTCAGCTTTCTTT. Its translation is CASSFETGATSAFF.